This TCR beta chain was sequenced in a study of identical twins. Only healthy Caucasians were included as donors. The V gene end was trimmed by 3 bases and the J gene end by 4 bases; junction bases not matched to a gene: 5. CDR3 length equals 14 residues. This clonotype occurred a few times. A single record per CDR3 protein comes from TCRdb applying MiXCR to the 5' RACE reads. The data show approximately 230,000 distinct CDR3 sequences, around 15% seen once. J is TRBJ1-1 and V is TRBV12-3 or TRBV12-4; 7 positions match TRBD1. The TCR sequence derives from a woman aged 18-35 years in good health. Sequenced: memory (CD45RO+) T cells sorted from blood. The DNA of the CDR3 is TGTGCCAGCAGTTTCCAGGGGGGGTCCACTGAAGCTTTCTTT. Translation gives CASSFQGGSTEAFF.